The sequence of this T cell receptor (beta chain) was determined in a study of cytomegalovirus exposure and HLA in healthy donors. Study-wide findings and caveats: Earlier analysis found most TCR beta V segments productive about 87% or about 30% of the time.

Germline-derived CDR1 and CDR2 are MDHEN and SYDVKM. The length of the CDR3 is 16 residues. V lost 5 bases, J lost 4 bases, and 10 bases stayed unmatched. Primers for the PCR totalled 60 Vbeta and 13 Jbeta. Using immunoSEQ multiplex PCR, the repertoire was profiled, and TCRdb retains in-frame clones only, with some absent. The sample has 130,000 to 150,000 clones, 74% seen once. This clone was recorded once. The antigen is undetermined. The chain is built from TRBV28 and TRBJ1-4; 7 nucleotides line up with TRBD1. Sequencing was carried out using PBMCs. This TCR was recovered from a man aged 18 to 30 in good health and CMV-seropositive. The CDR3, as DNA: TGTGCCAGCAGTACGACTCGACAGGGAATTAATGAAAAACTGTTTTTT. This encodes CASSTTRQGINEKLFF.